This T cell receptor (beta chain) was identified during a study of a mutant IDH1 vaccine in newly diagnosed glioma. For the study at large: Vaccines were first given 4-6 weeks after radiotherapy alone, or with temozolomide cycles. Of the patients given treatment, roughly 60% were male and approximately 40% were female, and a mean age of around 38 years was recorded.

Here immunoSEQ multiplex PCR was the method, and the copy in TCRdb shows in-frame clones only, minus some. Of about 60,000 clones listed, approximately 84% were seen once; the top ten hold 3% to 4%. Noted time point: week 11, during vaccination. Topical imiquimod was applied with each vaccine dose, which held 300 ug of mutant IDH1 20-mer peptide. As to this clone: What it recognizes is unknown.

This TCR was sampled from a man aged 25 to 40 with glioma. This sample comprised PBMCs, obtained from a glioma patient whose treatment included an IDH1 peptide vaccine.

In DNA form, the CDR3 reads TGTGCCATCAGTGTGGGGACTAGCGGAGTTCAAGAGACCCAGTACTTC. Protein: CAISVGTSGVQETQYF. This chain joins TRBV10-3 and TRBJ2-5; the match to TRBD2 covers 11 bases. Trimming removed 4 bases from V and 2 bases from J; junction bases left unmatched: 6. The CDR3 spans 16 residues. The germline CDR1 and CDR2 sequences are ENHRY and SYGVKD.